The 13 T cell receptor beta chains reported below all come from one sample, sequenced in a study of blood T cell repertoires in COVID-19. Libraries were prepared by immunoSEQ multiplex PCR; TCRdb keeps only in-frame clonotypes and omits some of them. This sample has tens of thousands of clones; around 88% occur once, and the top ten carry roughly a fifth. The source material was peripheral blood. The receptors derive from a woman of 80 years or more with acute or convalescent COVID-19.

The rearrangement links TRBV19 to TRBJ2-3; tentative D call: TRBD1 (6 bases). The CDR3 runs to 15 residues. The germline V and J ends were trimmed by 1 base and 3 bases, with 11 bases remaining between them. Germline V CDR1 and CDR2: LNHDA, SQIVND (reference sequence). Here the CDR3 reads CASSIGAQGTDTQYF. Here the CDR3 DNA reads TGTGCCAGTAGTATAGGTGCACAGGGTACAGATACGCAGTATTTT. Full variable domain (missing parts from reference TRBV19 and TRBJ2-3): DGGITQSPKYLFRKEGQNVTLSCEQNLNHDAMYWYRQDPGQGLRLIYYSQIVNDFQKGDIAEGYSVSREKKESFPLTVTSAQKNPTAFYLCASSIGAQGTDTQYFGPGTRLTVL.

In DNA, the CDR3 is TGTGCCAGCAGCTTGGCCCTGAGGACAGGGGATCAGCCCCAGCATTTT. Translated: CASSLALRTGDQPQHF. This rearrangement joins TRBV5-8 to TRBJ1-5, with TRBD1 identical over 9 bases. CDR1 is SGHTS, CDR2 YDEGEE, per germline. The V and J ends lost 0 bases and 5 bases, in that order; junction bases with no gene match: 6. This CDR3 region has 16 residues.

The rearrangement links TRBV11-2 to TRBJ1-1; D is perhaps TRBD1 (5 bases). Germline-derived CDR1 and CDR2 are SGHAT and FQNNGV. This CDR3 spans 15 amino acids. Trimming cost V 6 bases and J 5 bases, with 19 bases left between them. The CDR3 region has the DNA TGTGCCAGCAGTCCCATCGTCGGGGGGTTAACTGAAGCTTTCTTT. This codes for CASSPIVGGLTEAFF.

This clone has just a few counts. The V and J genes are TRBV19 and TRBJ1-2, with D possibly being TRBD1 (5 bases). This CDR3 is 17 amino acids long. The V end lost 4 bases, the J end lost 4 bases, and 22 bases lay between the germline ends. Germline V lookup: CDR1 LNHDA, CDR2 SQIVND (reference sequence). This CDR3 reads CASSTSAAGMQSYGYTF. In nucleotides, the CDR3 is TGTGCCAGTAGTACGTCGGCTGCAGGGATGCAGAGCTATGGCTACACCTTC.

This clone has just one count. The CDR3 reads CAWGKGTTYGYTF. The CDR3 region has the DNA TGTGCCTGGGGCAAGGGGACTACCTATGGCTACACCTTC. The genes are TRBV30 and TRBJ1-2, with D perhaps matching TRBD1 (5 bases). Germline V gives CDR1 GTSNPN, CDR2 SVGIG (reference sequence). V was clipped by 5 bases and J by 4 bases, with 14 bases between them. The CDR3 spans 13 residues.

The CDR3 here is CASSEVTGIGEQYF. The CDR3 DNA follows: TGTGCCAGCAGTGAAGTCACAGGAATAGGCGAGCAGTACTTC. This chain links TRBV2 with TRBJ2-7; possible D gene TRBD1, 5 bases. Germline CDR1 reads SNHLY; CDR2 reads FYNNEI. V lost 1 base and J lost 6, with 13 bases in between. The CDR3 has 14 amino acids. The full variable domain, completed using reference TRBV2 and TRBJ2-7, is EPEVTQTPSHQVTQMGQEVILRCVPISNHLYFYWYRQILGQKVEFLVSFYNNEISEKSEIFDDQFSVERPDGSNFTLKIRSTKLEDSAMYFCASSEVTGIGEQYFGPGTRLTVT.

The chain uses TRBV5-1 and TRBJ2-7; tentative D call: TRBD1 (6 bases). Trimming removed 3 bases at V and 4 bases at J, with 11 bases between. CDR3 length: 13 amino acids. Germline assignment: CDR1 SGHRS and CDR2 YFSETQ. Here the CDR3 reads CASSSTTGYEQYF. DNA of the CDR3: TGCGCCAGCAGCTCAACTACAGGGTACGAGCAGTACTTC.

The chain recombines TRBV27 with TRBJ2-1; 14 bases line up with TRBD2. The CDR3 is 15 residues long. Per germline, CDR1 MNHEY and CDR2 SMNVEV (reference sequence). Trimming removed 6 bases from V and 9 bases from J; junction bases left unmatched: 7. CDR3 in amino acids: CASSLGTSGSGEQFF. DNA of the CDR3: TGTGCCAGCAGCCTCGGGACTAGCGGGAGCGGTGAGCAGTTCTTC.

The chain links TRBV7-2 to TRBJ2-2, with D perhaps matching TRBD2 (6 bases). V was trimmed by 3 bases and J by 4 bases, leaving 18 bases between them. Germline V gene data show CDR1 as SGHTA and CDR2 as FQGNSA. This CDR3 is built from 17 residues. The CDR3 region has the DNA TGTGCCAGCAGCTTGAGAGGGGAGGTATTCGGCACCGGGGAGCTGTTTTTT. Amino acids: CASSLRGEVFGTGELFF.

The chain links TRBV28 to TRBJ2-6; tentatively, D is TRBD2 (6 bases). Trimming pared 6 bases from V and 1 base from J, leaving 13 bases between. Germline V lookup: CDR1 MDHEN, CDR2 SYDVKM. The CDR3 has 16 residues. The CDR3 is CASRGRENSGANVLTF. CDR3 DNA: TGTGCCAGCAGGGGACGGGAGAATTCTGGGGCCAACGTCCTGACTTTC.

The chain recombines TRBV19 with TRBJ2-5; 14 nucleotides agree with TRBD2. Germline-derived CDR1 and CDR2 are LNHDA and SQIVND (reference sequence). With 4 bases clipped from V and 5 bases from J, the junction kept 3 bases outside the gene matches. CDR3 length: 15 amino acids. The CDR3 sequence is CASSTRTSGGETQYF. The CDR3, as DNA: TGTGCCAGTAGTACGCGGACTAGCGGGGGGGAGACCCAGTACTTC.

This chain joins TRBV15 and TRBJ2-1; 7 bases align to TRBD2. Unmatched junction bases numbered 8, after V lost 1 base and J lost 8 bases. Germline V gene sequence: CDR1 LNHNV, CDR2 YYDKDF (reference sequence). The CDR3 is 15 amino acids. The DNA for the CDR3 is TGTGCCACCAGCAGAGTGACTAGCAGGCTCGATGAGCAGTTCTTC. As protein: CATSRVTSRLDEQFF.

The V and J genes are TRBV12-5 and TRBJ1-1, with D unclear. Trimming cost V 5 bases and J 0 bases, with 7 bases left between them. This CDR3 is built from 13 residues. Germline V gene lookup returns CDR1 LGHNT and CDR2 FRNRAP. This CDR3 is CASGITVNTEAFF. The DNA for the CDR3 is TGTGCTAGTGGTATAACAGTGAACACTGAAGCTTTCTTT.